A single sample is the source of the 4 T cell receptor beta chains below, sequenced in a study of CXCR3-negative and CXCR3-positive naive CD8 T cells. Study observations and caveats: Naive cells positive for CXCR3 carried more hydrophobic TRB CDR3s than CXCR3-negative ones.

No antigen has been assigned to these receptors. TRB cDNA was prepared as libraries by UMI-labeled 5' RACE. Following a re-call of the 5' RACE reads, TCRdb has one entry per CDR3 protein and lacks DNA. The sample holds about 89,000 distinct CDR3 sequences. Sequencing was performed on naive CXCR3+ CD8+ T cells from blood. Described subset: CD45RO-CCR7+CD27+CD95- naive CD8+ T cells expressing CXCR3 (TNR3+). The receptors were gathered from a human donor in good health. Some clones in this sample may be carry-over from other donors' samples.

The gene calls are TRBV21-1 and TRBJ2-7; TCRdb outputs TRBD1, but without DNA this stays unchecked. TRBV21-1 is annotated as a pseudogene. The CDR3 sequence is 15 residues long. The CDR3 sequence: CASSRLMGARYEQYF.

The CDR3 loop reads CASSQGYTGELFF. The rearrangement uses TRBV25-1 and TRBJ2-2; TCRdb gives TRBD1 as the D gene, but with no DNA this cannot be confirmed. Germline CDR1 reads MGHDK; CDR2 reads SYGVNS. CDR3 size: 13 residues.

The genes are TRBV19 and TRBJ2-3; TCRdb proposes TRBD2, but this gene call is untestable without DNA. This CDR3 has 17 residues. Per the germline V gene, CDR1 is LNHDA and CDR2 is SQIVND (reference sequence). CDR3 protein: CASSSGLAGASTDTQYF.

The rearrangement links TRBV7-2 to TRBJ1-2; TCRdb outputs TRBD1, but without DNA this stays unchecked. Germline CDR1 and CDR2: SGHTA and FQGNSA. CDR3 length: 20 residues. The CDR3 sequence is CASSSIHNYNRDRELYGYTF.